This is a list of T cell receptor beta chains from one sample in a study of T cells after posttransplantation cyclophosphamide. Produced via immunoSEQ multiplex PCR; TCRdb's table is partial and in-frame only. The data show about 3,400 clones, roughly 84% seen once. What was sequenced was CD8+ T cells sorted from bone marrow. The receptors were gathered from a woman aged 55-70 years in good health, CMV-negative, and a related stem cell transplant donor. CDR3s include the opening cysteine and the closing phenylalanine or tryptophan. The order of the fields is D gene, J gene, clone size, V gene, CDR3 protein, CDR3 DNA. D genes are given only for firm matches. Only part of the rows carry a size: once, few, many, or a class if the clone is expanded.

>NA|TRBJ1-1|NA|TRBV19
CASSILGGDLEAFF
TGTGCCAGTAGTATACTCGGAGGGGACCTTGAAGCTTTCTTT
>TRBD1|TRBJ2-7|NA|TRBV7-6
CASSLGAGTELSYEQYF
TGTGCCAGCAGCTTAGGGGCCGGGACAGAGCTCTCCTACGAGCAGTACTTC
>NA|TRBJ1-6|NA|TRBV30
CAWRSPQGTSPLHF
TGTGCCTGGAGATCACCCCAGGGAACTTCACCCCTCCACTTT
>TRBD1|TRBJ1-6|NA|TRBV9
CASSATGNNSPLHF
TGTGCCAGCAGCGCGACAGGGAACAATTCACCCCTCCACTTT
>TRBD2|TRBJ2-1|NA|TRBV5-5
CASSSGIGPYNEQFF
TGTGCCAGCAGTAGCGGGATCGGACCCTACAATGAGCAGTTCTTC
>NA|TRBJ1-1|large|TRBV14
CASSPGGALGTEAFF
TGTGCCAGCAGCCCCGGGGGGGCCTTGGGGACTGAAGCTTTCTTT
>NA|TRBJ1-3|NA|TRBV6-5
CASRSASSGNTIYF
TGTGCCAGCAGGAGTGCAAGCTCTGGAAACACCATATATTTT
>NA|TRBJ1-1|NA|TRBV6-1
CASSGLSNTEAFF
TGTGCCAGCAGTGGACTCTCGAACACTGAAGCTTTCTTT
>NA|TRBJ2-5|NA|TRBV9
CASSVGVGTVGETQYF
TGTGCCAGCAGCGTAGGAGTTGGTACAGTGGGAGAGACCCAGTACTTC
>TRBD1|TRBJ1-1|NA|TRBV27
CASSFHVRGPAEAFF
TGTGCCAGCAGTTTTCACGTTAGGGGGCCAGCTGAAGCTTTCTTT
>NA|TRBJ1-1|NA|TRBV6-1
CASIGSAGNTEAFF
TGTGCCAGCATTGGATCGGCAGGCAACACTGAAGCTTTCTTT
>TRBD1|TRBJ2-3|NA|TRBV2
CASAGQGLKDTQYF
TGTGCCAGCGCGGGACAGGGGCTGAAGGATACGCAGTATTTT
>NA|TRBJ1-2|NA|TRBV6-5
CASRGAGSGYGYTF
TGTGCCAGCAGGGGGGCCGGTTCGGGCTATGGCTACACCTTC
>TRBD2|TRBJ2-1|NA|TRBV29-1
CSVYFSGRANEQFF
TGCAGCGTGTACTTTAGCGGGAGAGCCAATGAGCAGTTCTTC
>TRBD2|TRBJ2-1|NA|TRBV6-4
CASSDSSGGANEQFF
TGTGCCAGCAGTGACTCTAGCGGGGGGGCCAATGAGCAGTTCTTC
>NA|TRBJ1-5|NA|TRBV7-2
CASSLGTNQPQHF
TGTGCCAGCAGCCTGGGCACAAATCAGCCCCAGCATTTT
>TRBD1|TRBJ1-4|few|TRBV6-1
CASSAGTGDSEKLFF
TGTGCCAGCAGCGCCGGAACAGGGGACTCTGAAAAACTGTTTTTT
>TRBD1|TRBJ2-4|NA|TRBV7-3
CASSPSGGAKNIQYF
TGTGCCAGCAGCCCCTCAGGGGGAGCCAAAAACATTCAGTACTTC
>TRBD2|TRBJ2-2|NA|TRBV9
CASSVTGTRNTGELFF
TGTGCCAGCAGCGTGACCGGGACTAGGAACACCGGGGAGCTGTTTTTT
>TRBD1|TRBJ2-7|NA|TRBV7-9
CASSSSWDRGLTYEQYF
TGTGCCAGCAGCTCTTCTTGGGACAGAGGGCTAACCTACGAGCAGTACTTC
>TRBD2|TRBJ2-1|NA|TRBV7-9
CASSSPRGSSYNEQFF
TGTGCCAGCAGCTCGCCGCGCGGGAGTTCCTACAATGAGCAGTTCTTC
>TRBD2|TRBJ2-3|NA|TRBV15
CATSRRAGPPGDTQYF
TGTGCCACCAGCAGAAGAGCGGGGCCGCCGGGAGATACGCAGTATTTT
>NA|TRBJ2-7|NA|TRBV15
CATSRDRQSYEQYF
TGTGCCACCAGCAGAGATCGACAGTCCTACGAGCAGTACTTC